The subject of this entry is one T cell receptor beta chain. This entry belongs to a study of identical twins. A universal primer binding site was introduced by template switching. The final cDNA contained unique molecular identifiers. TCRdb used MiXCR to reprocess the 5' RACE reads, holding one entry per CDR3 protein. Of roughly 540,000 distinct CDR3 sequences in the sample, about 20% were seen once. The CDR3 covers 15 residues. Trimming took off 0 bases at V and 6 bases at J, with 14 bases between the two ends. In germline, CDR1 is WNHNN, CDR2 SYGVQD (reference sequence). These same data were also listed under a study on T cells expressing NK-cell markers.

The chain recombines TRBV10-1 with TRBJ1-1; no definite D call. This clonotype was sampled from a woman aged 18-29 years in good health. Sequencing was done on a sample of CD4+ T cells sorted from blood. The CDR3 is CASSESSSGSAEAFF. The CDR3 region has the DNA TGCGCCAGCAGTGAGTCGTCCTCGGGGAGCGCTGAAGCTTTCTTT.